The text below deals with one T cell receptor beta chain. Its antigen is not known. TCRdb keeps only in-frame clones here, not all; method: immunoSEQ multiplex PCR. Counted here are over 20,000 clones, 70% to 90% occurring once; the ten biggest clones make up 2.5% to 3.5%. The data belong to a study of tumor-infiltrating T cells and Merkel cell polyomavirus. Across the study: The study examined CD8+ T cells specific for the Merkel cell polyomavirus KLL epitope. Chemotherapy, radiation and immunotherapies were given, not standardized across patients.

General observations from the study: Largely private KLL-specific TRB repertoires had one clonotype shared by two patients.

Trimming at V came to 0 bases and at J to 8 bases, leaving 5 bases not matched to a gene. Per germline, CDR1 SGHRS and CDR2 YFSETQ. This CDR3 has 16 residues. Immunohistochemistry showed robust Merkel cell polyomavirus Large T antigen staining in every patient's tumor. This receptor was taken from a man between 45 and 60 years old with Merkel cell carcinoma. This chain joins TRBV5-1 and TRBJ2-1; 13 bases align to TRBD2. Sequenced input: lymph node tissue. The CDR3 loop is CASSLGTSGGFDEQFF. The CDR3 DNA follows: TGCGCCAGCAGCTTGGGGACTAGCGGGGGCTTCGATGAGCAGTTCTTC.